Below, one T cell receptor beta chain is given with its context. Its antigen is unidentified. This sample is part of a study of T cells in tuberculosis. Study context: IGRA-negative adolescents, IGRA-positive adolescents with latent tuberculosis and adults with active tuberculosis formed this South African cohort.

Regarding the study as a whole: The TCR-beta difference was not significant; alpha differences partly reflected length.

Latent tuberculosis screening used tuberculin skin test and IGRA at entry. This CDR3 spans 14 amino acids. Germline values: CDR1 MDHEN, CDR2 SYDVKM. V lost 3 bases and J 0 bases, leaving 9 bases between the germline ends. The assay was immunoSEQ multiplex PCR, and TCRdb's table has in-frame clones only and misses some. The sample shows fewer than 40,000 clones, roughly 95% of them seen only once. The sequencing input was PBMCs. The rearrangement links TRBV28 to TRBJ2-7; D gene unclear. This receptor was obtained from a donor aged 10-29 years with latent tuberculosis or without tuberculosis infection. CDR3 sequence reads: CASSLSIFSYEQYF. The CDR3, as DNA: TGTGCCAGCAGTTTGAGTATTTTCTCCTACGAGCAGTACTTC.